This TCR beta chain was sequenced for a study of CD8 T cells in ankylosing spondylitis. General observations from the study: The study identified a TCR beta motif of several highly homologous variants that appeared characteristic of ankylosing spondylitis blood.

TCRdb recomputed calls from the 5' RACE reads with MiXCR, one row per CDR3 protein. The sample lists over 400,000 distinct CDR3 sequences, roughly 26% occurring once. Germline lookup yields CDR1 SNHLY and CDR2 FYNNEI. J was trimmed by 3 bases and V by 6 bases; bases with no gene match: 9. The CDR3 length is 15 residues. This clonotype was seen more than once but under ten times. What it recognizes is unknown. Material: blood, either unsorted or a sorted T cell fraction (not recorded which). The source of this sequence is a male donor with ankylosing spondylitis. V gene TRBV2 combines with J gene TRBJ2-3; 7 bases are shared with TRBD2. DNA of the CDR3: TGTGCCAGCAGGAGACGCGGGAGTGGGACAGATACGCAGTATTTT. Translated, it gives CASRRRGSGTDTQYF.